The present T cell receptor (beta chain) was sequenced within a study of CD8 T cells in cerebrospinal fluid in Alzheimer's disease. Study in general: Two single-cell methods, plate-based nested PCR and droplet-based sequencing, assessed CSF clonal expansion.

Frequency places this clonotype as medium-sized. As yet, its antigen is unknown. Study-wide points: EBV-specific clones were neither the most expanded nor enriched in Alzheimer's patients.

CSF cells were profiled by 10X single-cell V(D)J and 5' expression. TCRdb re-called the 10x single-cell sequencing reads, yielding one record per CDR3 amino acid sequence without DNA. The sample table sets out 1,000 to 1,500 distinct CDR3 sequences. No participant had an acute infectious disease, and all were physically fit. Material for sequencing was cerebrospinal fluid. The TCR was taken from a human donor with Alzheimer's disease.

CDR3 in amino acids: CASSLDPVSGETQYF. The rearrangement uses TRBV5-4 and TRBJ2-5. The CDR3 contains 15 residues. Germline-derived CDR1 and CDR2 are SGHNT and YYREEE (reference sequence).